This TCR beta chain came from a study of T cells in tumors after PD-1 blockade. At the level of the study: Excluded were patients with checkpoint blockade, immunosuppressants, or radiotherapy or other anti-cancer therapy within 4 weeks. On average, peripheral blood gave 100,000 to 140,000 TCR templates and 35,000 or so unique clonotypes. Either cemiplimab 350 mg every 2 weeks or pembrolizumab 200 mg every 3 weeks was given.

Using immunoSEQ multiplex PCR, the repertoire was profiled, and TCRdb retains in-frame clones only, with some absent. The repertoire holds about 63,000 clones, approximately 79% seen once, with about 4.4% in the top ten. Per germline, CDR1 MDHEN and CDR2 SYDVKM. With 3 bases clipped from V and 2 bases from J, the junction kept 3 bases outside the gene matches. This CDR3 is built from 14 residues. The source material was PBMCs, sampled after anti-PD-1 treatment. The chain employs TRBV28 and TRBJ1-2; TRBD1 aligns across 7 bases. This sequence originates from a human donor with basal cell carcinoma. The CDR3 DNA sequence: TGTGCCAGCAGTTTTACAGGGGACAACTATGGCTACACCTTC. Translating it yields CASSFTGDNYGYTF.